This T cell receptor beta chain was identified in a study of tumor-infiltrating lymphocytes in localized non-small cell lung cancer. The protocol was immunoSEQ multiplex PCR, while the TCRdb copy is restricted to in-frame clones and leaves out a portion. The sample includes roughly 11,000 clones, 65% to 85% of them seen just once. Trimming removed 0 bases at V and 4 bases at J, with 6 bases between. The CDR3 covers 13 residues. Germline assignment: CDR1 MNHEY and CDR2 SVGAGI. The chain links TRBV6-5 to TRBJ1-1, with D uncertain. The sequence derives from a human donor with non-small cell lung cancer. The sequenced sample was lung tumor tissue. The CDR3 loop reads CASSYSTATEAFF. The CDR3 nucleotides are TGTGCCAGCAGTTACTCGACGGCCACTGAAGCTTTCTTT.